This T cell receptor (beta chain) was sequenced in a study of T cells in women clearing cervical HPV infection. Study overall: Case blood was drawn when the lesion was first found; control blood after infection became undetectable.

Worth noting for this clone: The CDR3 end falls 3 residues outside the read, so it is completed with the germline J gene.

Germline V gives CDR1 WSHSY, CDR2 SAAADI. The CDR3 sequence is 14 residues long. The J segment lost 3 bases and the V segment lost 6 bases, leaving 5 bases of the junction unmatched. Assay used: immunoSEQ multiplex PCR; TCRdb lists only in-frame clones, some missing. This repertoire includes 30,000 or so clones. The material sequenced was blood buffy coat. The gene calls are TRBV10-2 and TRBJ1-5; 7 bases match TRBD1. The TCR was taken from a woman between 18 and 70 years old with a cervical HPV16 infection that either progressed to CIN3+ or cleared (not recorded which). The DNA read from the CDR3 is TGCGCCAGCAGGACGACAGGGAACAATCAGCCC. It yields the protein CASRTTGNNQP. The entire CDR3 protein is CASRTTGNNQPQHF.